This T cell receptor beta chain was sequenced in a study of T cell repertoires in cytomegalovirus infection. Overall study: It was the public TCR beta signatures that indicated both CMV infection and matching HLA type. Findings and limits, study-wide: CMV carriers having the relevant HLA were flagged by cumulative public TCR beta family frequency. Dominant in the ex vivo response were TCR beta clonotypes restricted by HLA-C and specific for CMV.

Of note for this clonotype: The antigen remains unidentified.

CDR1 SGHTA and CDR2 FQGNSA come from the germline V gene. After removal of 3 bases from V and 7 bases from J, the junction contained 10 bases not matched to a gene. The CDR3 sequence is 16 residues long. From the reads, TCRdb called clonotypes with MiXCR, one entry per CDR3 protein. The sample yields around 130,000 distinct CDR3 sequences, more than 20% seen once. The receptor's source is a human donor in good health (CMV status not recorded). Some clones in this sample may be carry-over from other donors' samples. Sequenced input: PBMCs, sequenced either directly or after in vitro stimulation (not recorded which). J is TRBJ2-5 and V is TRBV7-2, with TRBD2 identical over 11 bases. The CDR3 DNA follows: TGTGCCAGCAGCTTTGCGCTAGCGGGAGGACGGGGGACCCAGTACTTC. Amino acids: CASSFALAGGRGTQYF. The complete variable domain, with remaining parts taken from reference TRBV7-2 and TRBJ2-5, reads GAGVSQSPSNKVTEKGKDVELRCDPISGHTALYWYRQSLGQGLEFLIYFQGNSAPDKSGLPSDRFSAERTGGSVSTLTIQRTQQEDSAVYLCASSFALAGGRGTQYFGPGTRLLVL.